The text below deals with one T cell receptor beta chain. The antigen is unknown. The CDR3 is 15 residues long. After removal of 5 bases from V and 5 bases from J, the junction contained 7 bases not matched to a gene. Germline V gene sequence: CDR1 SGHNT, CDR2 YENEEA. This specimen comes from a study of graft-versus-host responses after intestinal transplantation. In the study overall: Every recipient had anti-thymocyte globulin induction and roughly three years of tacrolimus plus steroids. General study results and limits: Researchers found GvH clones in recipient marrow, and some showed up first in ileum or blood. Graft-versus-host to host-versus-graft clonal ratios in allografts were high in patients with graft-donor T cell macrochimerism. HvG clone declines early post-transplant were associated with peak circulating GvH levels.

This table comes from immunoSEQ multiplex PCR, and its TCRdb copy is limited to in-frame clones, with some not included. The sample shows almost 85,000 clones, roughly 91% of them seen only once. The chain links TRBV11-3 to TRBJ2-1; 9 bases are shared with TRBD1. This TCR was sampled from a human donor who received an intestinal transplant. This sample comprised unstimulated CD4+ T cells sorted from spleen or lymph node cells, obtained before intestinal transplant. The chain's CDR3 is CASSPPGQGNNEQFF. CDR3 nucleotide sequence: TGTGCCAGCAGCCCCCCGGGACAGGGTAACAATGAGCAGTTCTTC.